The source of this TCR beta chain is a study of blood T cell repertoires in COVID-19. Study in general: Specimens from acute and convalescent COVID-19 originated in the United States, Italy and Spain. In each case, the material was cDNA or gDNA derived from T cells, B-cell-depleted T cells, or PBMCs.

This clone came up once. In the study's own analysis: Quantification of nucleated cells was approximated via reference gene primer amplification. Generated by immunoSEQ multiplex PCR, the TCRdb table keeps only in-frame clones and is missing some. V, J and clone size reflect that table, while D and trimming were determined from the DNA. The table shows 300,000 or so clones, with around 80% occurring only once. This CDR3 is 15 amino acids long. Per the germline V gene, CDR1 is SEHNR and CDR2 is FQNEAQ (reference sequence). Trimming stripped 7 bases from V and 4 bases from J, with 16 bases between. Sequenced input: peripheral blood. The clonotype was recovered from a woman between 45 and 65 years old with acute or convalescent COVID-19. The rearrangement joins TRBV7-9 to TRBJ2-2, with D tentatively TRBD2 (6 bases). Here the CDR3 DNA reads TGTGCCAGCACCCCCACCGGGGGAGCCACCGGGGAGCTGTTTTTT. Amino acids: CASTPTGGATGELFF. Supplemented by reference TRBV7-9 and TRBJ2-2, the full variable domain reads DTGVSQNPRHKITKRGQNVTFRCDPISEHNRLYWYRQTLGQGPEFLTYFQNEAQLEKSRLLSDRFSAERPKGSFSTLEIQRTEQGDSAMYLCASTPTGGATGELFFGEGSRLTVL.